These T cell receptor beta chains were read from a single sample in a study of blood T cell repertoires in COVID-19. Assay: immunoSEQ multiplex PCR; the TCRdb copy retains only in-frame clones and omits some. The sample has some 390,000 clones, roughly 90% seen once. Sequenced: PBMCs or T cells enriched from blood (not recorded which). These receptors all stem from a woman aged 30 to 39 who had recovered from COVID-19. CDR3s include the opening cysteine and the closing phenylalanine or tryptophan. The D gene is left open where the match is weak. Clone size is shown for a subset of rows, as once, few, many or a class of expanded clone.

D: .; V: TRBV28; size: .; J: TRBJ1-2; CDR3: CASRAGTYGYTF; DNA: TGTGCCAGCAGAGCGGGGACCTATGGCTACACCTTC
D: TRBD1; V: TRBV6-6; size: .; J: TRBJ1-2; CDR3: CASTPRGGQGSYGYTF; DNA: TGTGCCAGCACCCCCAGGGGGGGACAGGGGTCCTATGGCTACACCTTC
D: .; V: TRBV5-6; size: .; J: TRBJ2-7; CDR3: CASTQDSYFMEQYF; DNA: TGTGCCAGCACCCAGGACAGTTATTTTATGGAGCAGTACTTC
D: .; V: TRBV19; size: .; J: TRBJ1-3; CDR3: CASSIQGVSSGNTIYF; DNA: TGTGCCAGTAGTATACAGGGCGTCTCTTCTGGAAACACCATATATTTT
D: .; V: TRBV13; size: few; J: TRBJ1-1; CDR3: CASRLRTANTEAFF; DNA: TGTGCCAGCAGGCTTCGGACAGCGAACACTGAAGCTTTCTTT
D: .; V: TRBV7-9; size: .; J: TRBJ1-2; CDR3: CASSLEGTRYGYTF; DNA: TGTGCCAGCAGCTTAGAGGGGACACGTTATGGCTACACCTTC
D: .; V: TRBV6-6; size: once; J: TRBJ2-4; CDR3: CASSHGSGQGAKNIQYF; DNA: TGTGCCAGCAGTCATGGAAGTGGGCAGGGAGCCAAAAACATTCAGTACTTC
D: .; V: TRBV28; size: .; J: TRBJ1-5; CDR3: CASSLVRGSQPQHF; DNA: TGTGCCAGCAGTTTAGTCAGGGGTAGCCAGCCCCAGCATTTT
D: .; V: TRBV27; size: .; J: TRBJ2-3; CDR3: CASSFYRGDTQYF; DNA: TGTGCCAGCAGTTTCTACCGCGGGGATACGCAGTATTTT
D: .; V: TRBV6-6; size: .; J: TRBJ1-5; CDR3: CASRPEYSNQPQHF; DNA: TGTGCCAGCAGACCAGAATATAGCAATCAGCCCCAGCATTTT
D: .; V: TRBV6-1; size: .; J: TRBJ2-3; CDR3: CASSEIARGNRDTQYF; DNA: TGTGCCAGCAGTGAAATTGCTAGAGGTAATAGGGATACGCAGTATTTT
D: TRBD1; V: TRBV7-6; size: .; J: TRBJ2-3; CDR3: CASSPRVWAPGTGGDTQYF; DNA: TGTGCCAGCAGCCCGCGAGTTTGGGCCCCCGGGACAGGGGGGGATACGCAGTATTTT
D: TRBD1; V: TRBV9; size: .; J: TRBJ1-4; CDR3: CASSVTGGGEKLFF; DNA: TGTGCCAGCAGCGTAACAGGGGGCGGGGAAAAACTGTTTTTT
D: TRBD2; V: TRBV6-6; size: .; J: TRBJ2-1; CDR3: CASSLRLAGGLNNEQFF; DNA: TGTGCCAGCAGTCTCCGACTAGCGGGAGGCCTTAACAATGAGCAGTTCTTC
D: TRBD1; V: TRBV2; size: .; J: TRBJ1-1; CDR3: CASDQGAEAFF; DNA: TGTGCCAGCGACCAGGGGGCTGAAGCTTTCTTT
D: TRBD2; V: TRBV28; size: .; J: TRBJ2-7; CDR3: CASSWTSGTYEQYF; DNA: TGTGCCAGCAGTTGGACTAGCGGAACCTACGAGCAGTACTTC
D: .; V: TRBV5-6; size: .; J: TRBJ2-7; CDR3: CASRDSGRTYEQYF; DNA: TGTGCCAGCAGGGACTCCGGTCGTACCTACGAGCAGTACTTC
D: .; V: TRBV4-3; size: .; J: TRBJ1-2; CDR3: CASSQDTLGQNGYTF; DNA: TGCGCCAGCAGCCAAGATACGCTAGGACAGAATGGCTACACCTTC
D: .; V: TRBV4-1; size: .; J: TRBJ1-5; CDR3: CASSQERSNQPQHF; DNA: TGCGCCAGCAGCCAAGAACGCAGTAATCAGCCCCAGCATTTT
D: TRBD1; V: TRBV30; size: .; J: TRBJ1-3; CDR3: CAWSTTGSGNTIYF; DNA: TGTGCCTGGAGTACGACAGGGTCTGGAAACACCATATATTTT
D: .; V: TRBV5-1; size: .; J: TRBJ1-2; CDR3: CASSLDRFSNYGYTF; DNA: TGCGCCAGCAGCTTGGACAGATTCTCTAACTATGGCTACACCTTC
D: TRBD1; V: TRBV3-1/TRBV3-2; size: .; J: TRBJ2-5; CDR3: CASSQDGGQLHQETQYF; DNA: TGTGCCAGCAGCCAAGATGGGGGACAGCTACATCAAGAGACCCAGTACTTC
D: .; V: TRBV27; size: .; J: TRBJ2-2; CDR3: CASSLSVTGELFF; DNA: TGTGCCAGCAGTTTGTCCGTCACCGGGGAGCTGTTTTTT
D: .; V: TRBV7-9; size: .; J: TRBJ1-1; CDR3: CASITNQGPPYTEAFF; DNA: TGTGCCAGCATCACCAACCAGGGGCCCCCATACACTGAAGCTTTCTTT
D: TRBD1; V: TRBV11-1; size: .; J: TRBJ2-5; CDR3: CASSRTGAQETQYF; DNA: TGTGCCAGCAGCAGGACAGGGGCACAAGAGACCCAGTACTTC
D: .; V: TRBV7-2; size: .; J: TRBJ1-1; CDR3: CASSWSQGNTEAFF; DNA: TGTGCCAGCAGCTGGTCCCAGGGTAACACTGAAGCTTTCTTT
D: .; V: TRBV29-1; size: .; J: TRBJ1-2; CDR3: CSVEAGGRETYTF; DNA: TGCAGCGTTGAAGCGGGGGGTCGGGAAACCTACACCTTC
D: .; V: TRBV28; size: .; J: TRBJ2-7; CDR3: CASSFSSSFGEQYF; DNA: TGTGCCAGCAGTTTTTCGTCTAGCTTCGGTGAGCAGTACTTC